This T cell receptor beta chain was documented in a study of blood T cell repertoires in COVID-19. For the study at large: Sources were T cells, B-cell-depleted T cells, or PBMCs; the material itself was cDNA or gDNA.

CDR3 size: 14 residues. The V end lost 5 bases, the J end lost 4 bases, and 15 bases lay between the germline ends. Germline values: CDR1 MNHEY, CDR2 SVGAGI. Assay used: immunoSEQ multiplex PCR; TCRdb lists only in-frame clones, some missing. The sample includes a few hundred thousand clones, roughly nine tenths of them seen just once. This chain joins TRBV6-5 and TRBJ2-7; D perhaps matches TRBD1 (5 bases). The source material was PBMCs or T cells enriched from blood (not recorded which). The TCR comes from a woman between 40 and 55 years old who had recovered from COVID-19. In DNA, the CDR3 is TGTGCCAGCAGTCCGCTGGGCAGGGATTACGAGCAGTACTTC. This gives the protein CASSPLGRDYEQYF.